This TCR beta chain was profiled in a study of CD8+ T cells in alopecia areata. Study background: Those treated were given oral tofacitinib at 5 to 10 mg twice daily. The study, taken as a whole, reports: Normal skin contains resident alphabeta T cells, and these are also sequenced in scalp samples.

The J segment lost 2 bases and the V segment lost 5 bases, leaving 14 bases of the junction unmatched. Germline V gene lookup returns CDR1 SQVTM and CDR2 ANQGSEA. The CDR3 loop spans 18 amino acids. cDNA reverse transcribed from extracted RNA served as the sequencing template. Clones were read by immunoSEQ multiplex PCR, and TCRdb kept only the in-frame ones, dropping some. The repertoire holds under 250,000 clones, with 57% as singletons. As to this clone: Its specificity is not known.

This receptor was identified in a human donor with alopecia areata. The starting material was CD4+ T cells sorted from blood, obtained at week 0. The chain has TRBV29-1 and TRBJ2-3; 12 bases are a match to TRBD2. CDR3 nucleotide sequence: TGCAGCGTTCGAGGTCTAGCGGGGGGGCCAGTTGACACAGATACGCAGTATTTT. It yields the protein CSVRGLAGGPVDTDTQYF.